These T cell receptor beta chains were read from a single sample in a study of T cells after yellow fever vaccination. TCRdb reprocessed the 5' RACE reads via MiXCR and lists one record per CDR3 protein. The sample has 250,000 to 350,000 distinct CDR3 sequences; 8.5% to 10% are singletons. The starting material was CD4+ T cells sorted from PBMCs, obtained 5 days after the yellow fever booster vaccination. Receptors originate from a man younger than 35 who received the YFV17D yellow fever vaccine. Each CDR3 is given without its conserved first and last residue.

v_gene	j_gene	CDR3aa
TRBV9	TRBJ2-3	ASSVGRIEDTQY
TRBV4-2	TRBJ2-3	ASSPARDTQY
TRBV7-2	TRBJ2-1	ASSLGGGLRSYNEQF
TRBV12-3/TRBV12-4	TRBJ1-5	ASSLTGMYQPQH
TRBV7-9	TRBJ1-6	ASSLATGPVHSPLH
TRBV7-8	TRBJ1-6	ASSSIRDGQSSYNSPLH
TRBV19	TRBJ2-3	ASSIQAGYTDTQY
TRBV5-1	TRBJ2-1	ASRDEAGFDEQF
TRBV2	TRBJ1-2	ASSGLNRADYGYT
TRBV18	TRBJ2-5	ASSPTAEGETQY
TRBV20-1	TRBJ1-1	SARETGTNTEAF
TRBV20-1	TRBJ2-2	SARDYPNTGELF
TRBV29-1	TRBJ2-3	SVGSNPGGKFTSTDTQY
TRBV7-7	TRBJ2-3	ASSAGQGVDTQY
TRBV7-2	TRBJ1-1	ASPRRELVDEAF
TRBV29-1	TRBJ2-5	SVRGAKETQY
TRBV6-1	TRBJ1-2	ASSEHRAVNYGYT
TRBV5-1	TRBJ1-1	ASSLERANTEAF
TRBV5-1	TRBJ1-1	ASSLGATEAF
TRBV7-9	TRBJ2-3	ASSSRIIRTGEGTDTQY
TRBV12-3/TRBV12-4	TRBJ2-1	ASSLSLYNEQF
TRBV7-9	TRBJ2-3	ASSSRPGGADTQY
TRBV7-6	TRBJ2-4	ASSSGNATGLAKNIQY
TRBV7-8	TRBJ1-1	ASSLAGGARNTEAF
TRBV4-3	TRBJ1-5	ASSQDPGYSNQPQH
TRBV18	TRBJ1-4	ASSPGLGEGDEKLF
TRBV3-1	TRBJ1-2	ASSHSWDDVGYT
TRBV6-2/TRBV6-3	TRBJ2-6	ASSPHLRGPGANVLT
TRBV4-3	TRBJ2-5	ASSQSGNQETQY
TRBV2	TRBJ2-5	ASSEGGSWGAQETQY